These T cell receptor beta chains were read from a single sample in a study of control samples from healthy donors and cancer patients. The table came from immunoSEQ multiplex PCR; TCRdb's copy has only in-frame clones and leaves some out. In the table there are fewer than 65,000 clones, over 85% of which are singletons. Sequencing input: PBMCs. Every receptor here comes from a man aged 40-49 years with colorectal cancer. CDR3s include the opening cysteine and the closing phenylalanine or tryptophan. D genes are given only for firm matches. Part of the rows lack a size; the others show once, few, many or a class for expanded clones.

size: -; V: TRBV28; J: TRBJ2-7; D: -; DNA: TGTGCCAGCAGCCCCCCGGCCTACGAGCAGTACTTC; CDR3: CASSPPAYEQYF
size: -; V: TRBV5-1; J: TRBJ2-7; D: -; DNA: TGCGCCAGCAGCCCACTATTGGGAGCTCCCTACGAGCAGTACTTC; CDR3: CASSPLLGAPYEQYF
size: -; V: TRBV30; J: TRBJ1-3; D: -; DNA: TGTGCCTGGAGGGAAGGAAACACCATATATTTT; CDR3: CAWREGNTIYF
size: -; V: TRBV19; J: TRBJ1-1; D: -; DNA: TGTGCCAGTAGTATAGATCTGGAAGAGAACACTGAAGCTTTCTTT; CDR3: CASSIDLEENTEAFF
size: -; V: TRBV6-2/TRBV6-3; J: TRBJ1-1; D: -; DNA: TGTGCCAGCAGTTACGTTCTGGGGTGGAACACTGAAGCTTTCTTT; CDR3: CASSYVLGWNTEAFF
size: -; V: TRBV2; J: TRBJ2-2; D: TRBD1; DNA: TGTGCCAGCAGTGAATGGCAGGGGGACACCGGGGAGCTGTTTTTT; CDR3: CASSEWQGDTGELFF
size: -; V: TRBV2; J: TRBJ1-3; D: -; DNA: TGTGCCAGCATTGGTGCGAGGGGGACCTCTGGAAACACCATATATTTT; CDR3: CASIGARGTSGNTIYF
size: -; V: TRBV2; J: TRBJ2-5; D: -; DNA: TGTGCCACCCCGGGACACCGAAAAGAGACCCAGTACTTC; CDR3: CATPGHRKETQYF
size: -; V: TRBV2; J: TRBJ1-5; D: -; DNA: TGTGCCAGCAGTGATGGGGGCATCCAGCCCCAGCATTTT; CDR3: CASSDGGIQPQHF
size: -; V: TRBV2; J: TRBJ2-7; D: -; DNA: TGTGCCAGCAGTGAAGCGGGCAGGGGCTCCTACGAGCAGTACTTC; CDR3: CASSEAGRGSYEQYF
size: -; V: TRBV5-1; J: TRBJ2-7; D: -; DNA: TGCGCCAGCAGCTTGGCCCGGCCCTCCGGGGAGCAGTACTTC; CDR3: CASSLARPSGEQYF
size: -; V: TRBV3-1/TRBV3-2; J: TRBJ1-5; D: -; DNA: TGTGCCAGCAGCCAAGATACAGGGAACAATCAGCCCCAGCATTTT; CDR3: CASSQDTGNNQPQHF
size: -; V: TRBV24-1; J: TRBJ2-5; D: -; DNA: TGTGCCACCAGTTTAGGAGGGGACCAAGAGACCCAGTACTTC; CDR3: CATSLGGDQETQYF
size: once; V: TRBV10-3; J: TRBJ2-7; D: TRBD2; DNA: TGTGCCATCAGTGGGACTAGCGGAACGACCTACGAGCAGTACTTC; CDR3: CAISGTSGTTYEQYF
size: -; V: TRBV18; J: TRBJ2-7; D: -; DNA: TGTGCCAGCTCACCCACCCCAGGGGAGTTTCCCTACGAGCAGTACTTC; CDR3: CASSPTPGEFPYEQYF
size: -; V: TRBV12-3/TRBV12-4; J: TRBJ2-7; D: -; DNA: TGTGCCAGCGCAGCGGGCTTCTACGAGCAGTACTTC; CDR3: CASAAGFYEQYF
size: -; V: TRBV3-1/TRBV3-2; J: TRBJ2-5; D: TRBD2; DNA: TGTGCCAGCAGCCAAAGAGGTATTAAGGGCGGGAGAAGGGAGACCCAGTACTTC; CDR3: CASSQRGIKGGRRETQYF
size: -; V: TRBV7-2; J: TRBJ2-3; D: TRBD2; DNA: TGTGCCAGCAGCTGGTCTAGCGGAGGAGGCACAGATACGCAGTATTTT; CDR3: CASSWSSGGGTDTQYF
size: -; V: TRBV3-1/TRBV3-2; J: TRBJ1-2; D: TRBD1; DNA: TGTGCCAGCAGCCAAGGGGGACAGGGGTACTATGGCTACACCTTC; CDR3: CASSQGGQGYYGYTF
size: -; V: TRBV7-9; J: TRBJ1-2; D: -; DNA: TGTGCCAGCAGCCTCAGGGAATATGGCTACACCTTC; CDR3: CASSLREYGYTF
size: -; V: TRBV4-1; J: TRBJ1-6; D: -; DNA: TGCGCCAGCAGCCAACAGAAGAGTTTCCTGAGGGCCTCCTATAATTCACCCCTCCACTTT; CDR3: CASSQQKSFLRASYNSPLHF
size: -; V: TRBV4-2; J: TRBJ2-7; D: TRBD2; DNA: TGTGCCAGCAGCCAACGAGGACTAGCGGGAGGGCGGGGGGCCTACGAGCAGTACTTC; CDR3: CASSQRGLAGGRGAYEQYF
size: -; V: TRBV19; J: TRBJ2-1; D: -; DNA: TGTGCCAGTAGTACGGCCAGGGGTCATTGGGAGCAGTTCTTC; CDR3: CASSTARGHWEQFF
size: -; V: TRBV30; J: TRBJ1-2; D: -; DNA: TGTGCCTGGAGGACTACCCTTCGCCGGGGCTATGGCTACACCTTC; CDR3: CAWRTTLRRGYGYTF
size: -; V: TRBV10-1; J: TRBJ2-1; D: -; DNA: TGCGCCAGCAGTCGCGACCGAGAGGAGCAGTTCTTC; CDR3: CASSRDREEQFF
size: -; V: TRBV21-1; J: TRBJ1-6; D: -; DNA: TGTGCCAGCAGCCGACGGGGGGGCAGGACGGTAAATTCACCCCTCCACTTT; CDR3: CASSRRGGRTVNSPLHF
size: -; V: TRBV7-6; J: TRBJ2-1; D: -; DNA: TGTGCCAGCAGTCCCCCGGGACCCATCCCCGCCGACAATGAGCAGTTCTTC; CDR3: CASSPPGPIPADNEQFF
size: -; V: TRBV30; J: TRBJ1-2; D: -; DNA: TGTGCCCTCCGCAGGGGAAGTGGCTACACCTTC; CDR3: CALRRGSGYTF
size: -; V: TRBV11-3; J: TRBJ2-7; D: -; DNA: TGTGCCAGCAGCTCCGCCCGCTACGAGCAGTACTTC; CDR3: CASSSARYEQYF
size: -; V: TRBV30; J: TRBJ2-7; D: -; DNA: TGTGCCTGGAGTGTAAGGGGGTTTCCGGGCTCAAGGAGAGACTTC; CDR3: CAWSVRGFPGSRRDF
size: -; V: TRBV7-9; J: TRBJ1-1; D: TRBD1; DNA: TGTGCCAGCAGCGTAGGACAGGGGCGAACTGAAGCTTTCTTT; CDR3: CASSVGQGRTEAFF
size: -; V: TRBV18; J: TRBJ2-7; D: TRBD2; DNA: TGTGCCAGCTCACCAAGCGGGAGGAACCCCTACGAGCAGTACTTC; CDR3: CASSPSGRNPYEQYF
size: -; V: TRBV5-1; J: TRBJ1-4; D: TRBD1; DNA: TGCGCCAGCAGCCCCGGGACAGATAATGAAAAACTGTTTTTT; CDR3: CASSPGTDNEKLFF
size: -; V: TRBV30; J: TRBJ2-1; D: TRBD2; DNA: TGTGCCTGGACCTGGGAGAGCGGGATTACCAATGAGCAGTTCTTC; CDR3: CAWTWESGITNEQFF
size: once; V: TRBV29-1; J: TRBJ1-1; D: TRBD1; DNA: TGCAGCGCCGGGGGACAGATGAACACTGAAGCTTTCTTT; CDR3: CSAGGQMNTEAFF
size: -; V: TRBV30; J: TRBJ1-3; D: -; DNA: TGTGCCTGGAGGTGGGGGGCTGGAAACACCATATATTTT; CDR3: CAWRWGAGNTIYF
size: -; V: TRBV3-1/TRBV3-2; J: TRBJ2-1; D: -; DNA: TGTGCCAGCAGGAGAGAGGGAGCGTACAATGAGCAGTTCTTC; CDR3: CASRREGAYNEQFF
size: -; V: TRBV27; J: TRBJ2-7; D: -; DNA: TGTGCCAGCAACAGGCGCTCCTACGAGCAGTACTTC; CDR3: CASNRRSYEQYF
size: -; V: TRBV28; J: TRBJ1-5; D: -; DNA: TGTGCCAGCAGTTTACGGAGGGATCAGCCCCAGCATTTT; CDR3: CASSLRRDQPQHF
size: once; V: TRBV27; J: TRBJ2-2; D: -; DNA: TGTGCCAGCAGTTTAAGGGGAACTAGTCAGCTGTTTTTT; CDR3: CASSLRGTSQLFF
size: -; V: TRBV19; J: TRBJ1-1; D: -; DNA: TGTGCCAGTAGTATGGGTTGGGCGAACACTGAAGCTTTCTTT; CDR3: CASSMGWANTEAFF
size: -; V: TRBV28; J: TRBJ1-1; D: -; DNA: TGTGCCAGCAGACCCCAGGGTTACGAAGCTTTCTTT; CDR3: CASRPQGYEAFF
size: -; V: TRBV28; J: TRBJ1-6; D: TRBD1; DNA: TGTGCCAGCAGACTAGGGACAGGGAGTTCACCCCTCCACTTT; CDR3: CASRLGTGSSPLHF